This TCR beta chain stems from a study of control samples from healthy donors and cancer patients. Only in-frame clones appear in the TCRdb table, and some are missing; sequencing was by immunoSEQ multiplex PCR. Of hundreds of thousands of clones listed, roughly four fifths are singletons. This clone was found once. CDR1 and CDR2 from the germline V gene are ENHRY and SYGVKD. The CDR3 is 15 residues long. The V and J ends lost 6 bases and 1 base respectively, with 15 bases between them. The TCR comes from a woman in her sixties with lung cancer. The chain uses TRBV10-3 and TRBJ1-1, with D possibly being TRBD1 (5 bases). The sequenced sample was PBMCs. CDR3 in DNA: TGTGCCATCAGAGACTACTCTCAGGGGAACACTGAAGCTTTCTTT. It specifies CAIRDYSQGNTEAFF.